These 3 T cell receptor beta chains originate from one sample sequenced in a study of Tregs in tolerant kidney transplant recipients. Data came from immunoSEQ multiplex PCR; TCRdb stores just in-frame clones and leaves some out. The sample lists just under 65,000 clones, roughly 98% occurring once. The sample in question was Tregs from blood, obtained before the transplant. Source of these receptors: a human donor who received a combined kidney and bone marrow transplant.

The chain uses TRBV5-5 and TRBJ2-5, with TRBD2 matching 7 bases. The germline gives CDR1 SGHKS, CDR2 YYEKEE (reference sequence). There are 16 residues in the CDR3. V was clipped by 2 bases and J by 4 bases; unmatched bases: 11. CDR3 protein: CASSFRGAGEGETQYF. CDR3 DNA: TGTGCCAGCAGCTTTAGGGGCGCGGGAGAGGGAGAGACCCAGTACTTC.

This clone was seen just once. The V and J genes are TRBV9 and TRBJ2-5; possible D gene TRBD1, 5 bases. V was clipped by 0 bases and J by 2 bases, with 11 bases between them. This CDR3 is built from 15 residues. CDR1 and CDR2 from the germline V gene are SGDLS and YYNGEE. The CDR3 DNA sequence: TGTGCCAGCAGCGTAGCTCCCAGGGAACAAGAGACCCAGTACTTC. Its translation: CASSVAPREQETQYF.

The V gene is TRBV11-1, the J gene TRBJ2-7; 7 bases fit TRBD2. In germline, CDR1 is SGHAT, CDR2 FQDESV (reference sequence). CDR3 size: 15 residues. V lost 2 bases, J lost 1 base, and 5 bases stayed unmatched. Here the CDR3 DNA reads TGTGCCAGCAGCTTACTGTTCGGGGGGTCCTACGAGCAGTACTTC. Its protein is CASSLLFGGSYEQYF.